The 10 T cell receptor beta chains given below trace back to one sample, sequenced in a study of CD8 T cells in ankylosing spondylitis. TCRdb processed the 5' RACE reads anew with MiXCR; each CDR3 protein has one entry. Of around 130,000 distinct CDR3 sequences in the sample, about a tenth are singletons; the top ten hold roughly 3.4%. Sequences were obtained from blood, either unsorted or a sorted T cell fraction (not recorded which). The receptors derive from a male donor with ankylosing spondylitis or in good health (not recorded which).

The chain couples TRBV5-1 to TRBJ2-3; 8 nucleotides line up with TRBD2. CDR1 and CDR2 from the germline V gene are SGHRS and YFSETQ. V dropped 5 bases and J dropped 0; count of bases not matched to a gene: 8. CDR3 length equals 16 residues. CDR3 sequence reads: CASSITSGHSTDTQYF. As DNA, the CDR3 is TGCGCCAGCAGTATAACTAGCGGTCACAGCACAGATACGCAGTATTTT.

For this clonotype: A much bigger clone sits one base away, suggesting this may be a read error. This CDR3 fails to terminate in the conserved phenylalanine or tryptophan, so it likely reflects a read error. The chain couples TRBV11-1 to TRBJ2-2; 10 nucleotides align to TRBD1. Germline values: CDR1 SGHAT, CDR2 FQDESV (reference sequence). This CDR3 is built from 18 residues. J lost 4 bases, V lost 3 bases, and 11 bases had no gene match. The CDR3 region is CASSFETGGTVVTGELFS. In DNA form, the CDR3 reads TGTGCCAGCAGCTTCGAGACAGGGGGCACGGTAGTCACCGGGGAGCTGTTTTCT.

This chain connects TRBV2 to TRBJ2-7; no definite D call. CDR3 length equals 16 residues. V was pared by 3 bases and J by 4 bases, with 19 bases between. CDR1 and CDR2 from the germline V gene are SNHLY and FYNNEI. DNA for the CDR3: TGTGCCAGCAGTGACCTCGAACCCAACAGCGCATACGAGCAGTACTTC. Its protein is CASSDLEPNSAYEQYF. The variable domain in full, with the rest retrieved from reference TRBV2 and TRBJ2-7, is EPEVTQTPSHQVTQMGQEVILRCVPISNHLYFYWYRQILGQKVEFLVSFYNNEISEKSEIFDDQFSVERPDGSNFTLKIRSTKLEDSAMYFCASSDLEPNSAYEQYFGPGTRLTVT.

This clonotype showed up many times. This sequence joins TRBV11-2 and TRBJ2-1; D gene uncertain. The germline V and J ends were trimmed by 0 bases and 0 bases, with 12 bases remaining between them. This CDR3 is 17 amino acids long. CDR1 is SGHAT and CDR2 is FQNNGV in the germline V gene. The CDR3 here is CASSLDLPDRSYNEQFF. The CDR3 DNA is TGTGCCAGCAGCTTAGATTTGCCCGACCGCTCCTACAATGAGCAGTTCTTC.

The chain employs TRBV12-3 or TRBV12-4 and TRBJ1-1; D uncertain. The CDR3 is 15 residues long. V shed 7 bases and J shed 2 bases, with 17 bases lying between them. The CDR3 sequence is CASTPTPNRNTEAFF. CDR3 in DNA: TGTGCCAGCACCCCGACACCCAACAGAAACACTGAAGCTTTCTTT.

This clonotype was found many times. The chain combines TRBV6-1 with TRBJ1-4, with D possibly TRBD1 on 6 matching bases. CDR1 and CDR2 from the germline V gene are MNHNS and SASEGT. V lost 6 bases, J lost 1 base, and 9 bases lay in between. The length of the CDR3 is 14 residues. CDR3 sequence: CASSLQGTNEKLFF. The CDR3 bases are TGTGCCAGCAGCCTACAGGGAACTAATGAAAAACTGTTTTTT.

This clonotype was recorded at least ten times. One junction end disagrees with the germline gene, perhaps due to a read error. The chain employs TRBV28 and TRBJ1-2; D may be TRBD1 (6 bases). Germline assignment: CDR1 MDHEN and CDR2 SYDVKM. The CDR3 runs to 14 residues. CDR3 loop: CASSSPHPGQSFSF. The CDR3 DNA reads as TGTGCCAGCAGTTCCCCGCACCCAGGACAGTCCTTCTCCTTC.

The table lists this clonotype with many counts. This chain connects TRBV5-6 to TRBJ2-7, with TRBD1 identical over 9 bases. This CDR3 comprises 14 residues. Germline assignment: CDR1 SGHDT and CDR2 YYEEEE. Unmatched junction bases numbered 8, after V lost 3 bases and J lost 7 bases. The CDR3 DNA reads as TGTGCCAGCAGCTCGACAGGGGGAGGCCTGGAGCAGTACTTC. Amino acids: CASSSTGGGLEQYF.

This clonotype was seen ten or more times. The gene calls are TRBV29-1 and TRBJ2-1; D call uncertain. The CDR3 contains 12 residues. The V end lost 2 bases, the J end lost 4 bases, and 6 bases lay between the germline ends. CDR1 is SQVTM and CDR2 is ANQGSEA in the germline V gene. The CDR3 DNA sequence: TGCAGCGTTGAATGGGAATACAATGAGCAGTTCTTC. This gives the protein CSVEWEYNEQFF.

This clonotype was counted at least ten times. This rearrangement joins TRBV6-2 or TRBV6-3 to TRBJ2-4; D is possibly TRBD1 (5 bases). Germline V gene lookup returns CDR1 MNHEY and CDR2 SVGEGT. Trimming took 5 bases from V and 6 from J, leaving 8 bases between them. The CDR3 length is 12 residues. The CDR3 nucleotides are TGTGCCAGCAGTATTGGGGCAAACATTCAGTACTTC. Residues: CASSIGANIQYF.